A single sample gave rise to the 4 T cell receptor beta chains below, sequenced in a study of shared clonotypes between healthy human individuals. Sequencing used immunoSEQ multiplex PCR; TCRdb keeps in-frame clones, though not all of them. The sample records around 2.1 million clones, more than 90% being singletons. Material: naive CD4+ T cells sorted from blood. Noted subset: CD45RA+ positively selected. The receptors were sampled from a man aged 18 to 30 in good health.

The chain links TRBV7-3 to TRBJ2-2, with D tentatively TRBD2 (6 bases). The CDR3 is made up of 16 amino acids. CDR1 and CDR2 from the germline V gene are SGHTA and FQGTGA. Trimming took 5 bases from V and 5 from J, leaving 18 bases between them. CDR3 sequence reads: CASSPIGGVGTGELFF. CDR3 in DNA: TGTGCCAGCAGCCCCATCGGCGGGGTAGGGACCGGGGAGCTGTTTTTT.

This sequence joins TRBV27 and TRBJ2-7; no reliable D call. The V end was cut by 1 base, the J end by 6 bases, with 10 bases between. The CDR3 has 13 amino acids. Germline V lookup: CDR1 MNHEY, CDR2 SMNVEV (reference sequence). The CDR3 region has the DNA TGTGCCAGCAGTTTATTGGGCAGTTCCGAGCAGTACTTC. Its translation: CASSLLGSSEQYF.

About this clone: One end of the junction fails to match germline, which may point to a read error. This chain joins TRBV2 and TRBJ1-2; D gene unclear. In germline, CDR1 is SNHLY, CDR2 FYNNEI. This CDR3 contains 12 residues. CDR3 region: CASTEFNYGFAF. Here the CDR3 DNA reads TGTGCCAGCACCGAATTTAACTATGGCTTCGCCTTC. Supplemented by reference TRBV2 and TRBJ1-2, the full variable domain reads EPEVTQTPSHQVTQMGQEVILRCVPISNHLYFYWYRQILGQKVEFLVSFYNNEISEKSEIFDDQFSVERPDGSNFTLKIRSTKLEDSAMYFCASTEFNYGFAFGSGTRLTVV.

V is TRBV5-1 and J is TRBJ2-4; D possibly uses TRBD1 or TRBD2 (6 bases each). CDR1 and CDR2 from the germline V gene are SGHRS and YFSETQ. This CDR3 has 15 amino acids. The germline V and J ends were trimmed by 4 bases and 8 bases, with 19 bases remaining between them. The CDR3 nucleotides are TGCGCCAGCAGCCCCGGAGGGGGGCTGGGGGACATTCAGTACTTC. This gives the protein CASSPGGGLGDIQYF.